The text below deals with one TCR beta chain. Its specificity is not known. This record belongs to a study of post-analysis software for immune sequencing data. Overall study: Secondary progressive, relapsing-remitting and progressive-relapsing multiple sclerosis were among the included disease courses.

Included in the TCR beta cDNA libraries were unique molecular identifiers. Approximately 450,000 cDNA molecules were recovered from an input of 1 to 10 million T cells. TCRdb re-called the PCR reads with MiXCR, one entry per CDR3 protein. This table holds 820,000 or so distinct CDR3 sequences, under 70% found once. Study-wide points: Multiple sclerosis patients showed significantly lower normalized Chao1 diversity than controls did. Under the F measure, samples that were prepared in one batch clustered strongly together. About five TRBV segments, including TRBV5-6, TRBV5-1 and TRBV20-1, were more frequent in patients than controls.

CDR1 and CDR2 from the germline V gene are SNHLY and FYNNEI. The J segment lost 2 bases and the V segment lost 4 bases, leaving 12 bases of the junction unmatched. This CDR3 has 17 amino acids. The sequenced material came from blood. J is TRBJ2-3 and V is TRBV2, with TRBD2 matching over 7 bases. The sequence came from a girl aged 10 to 17 with multiple sclerosis. The CDR3 bases are TGTGCCAGCAGTGTCGTTTGGGCTAGCGGAGACACAGATACGCAGTATTTT. The encoded protein is CASSVVWASGDTDTQYF.